This T cell receptor beta chain is from a study of cytomegalovirus exposure and HLA in healthy donors. At the level of the study: Out of about 179 million T cells, an earlier analysis found 117 million unique TCR beta sequences in total.

This clone was counted a single time. Its antigen remains unidentified. The PCR contained 60 Vbeta and 13 Jbeta primers. TCRdb's copy holds only in-frame clones and misses some; the assay was immunoSEQ multiplex PCR. The sample shows 100,000 to 140,000 clones, approximately 81% of them seen only once. Notes on the study in general: Reports state that TCR beta sequences accurately predicted most subjects' HLA-A and HLA-B alleles.

This CDR3 region has 13 residues. The germline V gene encodes CDR1 SNHLY and CDR2 FYNNEI. V lost 8 bases and J lost 2, with 12 bases in between. Sequencing used PBMCs. The chain joins TRBV2 to TRBJ2-5; D perhaps matches TRBD2 (6 bases). This receptor was identified in a man aged 25-40 years in good health and CMV-seronegative. CDR3 amino acids: CASLRGLQETQYF. The CDR3 DNA follows: TGTGCCAGCCTCCGGGGACTGCAAGAGACCCAGTACTTC. Based on the CDR3 plus reference TRBV2 and TRBJ2-5, the full variable domain is EPEVTQTPSHQVTQMGQEVILRCVPISNHLYFYWYRQILGQKVEFLVSFYNNEISEKSEIFDDQFSVERPDGSNFTLKIRSTKLEDSAMYFCASLRGLQETQYFGPGTRLLVL.